These 17 T cell receptor beta chains were sequenced from one sample in a study of cytomegalovirus exposure and HLA in healthy donors. In the PCR, 60 Vbeta and 13 Jbeta primers were used. Measured with immunoSEQ multiplex PCR; TCRdb has only the in-frame clones, and not every one. This table holds more than 110,000 clones, roughly 77% found once. Sequencing was performed on PBMCs. Receptors originate from a female donor in good health and CMV-seronegative.

This chain connects TRBV5-1 to TRBJ2-1; the match to TRBD1 covers 9 bases. CDR1 and CDR2 from the germline V gene are SGHRS and YFSETQ. This CDR3 comprises 13 residues. V gave up 4 bases and J gave up 7 bases; unmatched junction bases: 3. CDR3 bases: TGCGCCAGCAGCAAACAGGGGGCGAATGAGCAGTTCTTC. Its protein is CASSKQGANEQFF.

This clone was detected once. Sequence at one end of the junction differs from germline and may be a read error. The rearrangement joins TRBV7-7 to TRBJ2-7; no definite D call. There are 13 residues in the CDR3. CDR1 and CDR2 from the germline V gene are SSHAT and FNYEAQ (reference sequence). The CDR3 sequence is CASSLGSRSEQYF. The CDR3, as DNA: TGTGCTAGCAGCTTAGGTTCGCGGTCGGAGCAGTACTTC.

J is TRBJ1-2 and V is TRBV11-2; D ambiguous. CDR1 SGHAT and CDR2 FQNNGV come from the germline V gene. V lost 5 bases and J 4 bases, leaving 14 bases between the germline ends. This CDR3 spans 14 amino acids. DNA for the CDR3: TGTGCCAGCAGCCCTGCGACCGACACCTATGGCTACACCTTC. Residues: CASSPATDTYGYTF.

V usage is TRBV6-1 and J usage is TRBJ2-7; D call uncertain. Trimming took off 7 bases at V and 3 bases at J, with 19 bases between the two ends. Per germline, CDR1 MNHNS and CDR2 SASEGT. The CDR3 loop spans 15 amino acids. The CDR3 bases are TGTGCCAGCACCACGGGTCTGGGTGTCTACTACGAGCAGTACTTC. Translation: CASTTGLGVYYEQYF.

The DNA for the CDR3 is TGTGCCAGCAGGGACAGGGGTGGTCAGCAGTACTTC. This gives the protein CASRDRGGQQYF. This chain uses TRBV2 with TRBJ2-7, with 9 nucleotides matching TRBD1. Losses at the gene ends were 6 bases for V and 8 bases for J; bases not matched to a gene: 5. The CDR3 runs 12 residues. CDR1 and CDR2 (germline): SNHLY, FYNNEI. The entire variable domain, with the rest obtained from reference TRBV2 and TRBJ2-7, is as follows: EPEVTQTPSHQVTQMGQEVILRCVPISNHLYFYWYRQILGQKVEFLVSFYNNEISEKSEIFDDQFSVERPDGSNFTLKIRSTKLEDSAMYFCASRDRGGQQYFGPGTRLTVT.

The chain uses TRBV21-1 and TRBJ2-7; the DNA was not used to check the table's D call, TRBD1. TRBV21-1 is flagged as a pseudogene. CDR3 length: 16 amino acids. Here the CDR3 DNA reads TGTGCCAGCAGCCCTCATGGGGACAGGGGAATCGGGGTGCAGTACTTC. Protein sequence: CASSPHGDRGIGVQYF.

This clone occurred once. The V and J genes are TRBV7-6 and TRBJ2-1; D perhaps matches TRBD1 (6 bases). CDR1 and CDR2 from the germline V gene are SGHVS and FNYEAQ. V dropped 5 bases and J dropped 0 bases, with 26 bases sitting between them. The CDR3 is made up of 20 amino acids. The CDR3 region has the DNA TGTGCCAGCAGCCTCCGGACAGTCGATTTCACACCTAGCTCCTACAATGAGCAGTTCTTC. Amino acid sequence: CASSLRTVDFTPSSYNEQFF.

The chain recombines TRBV10-3 with TRBJ1-1; D remains unclear. The germline gives CDR1 ENHRY, CDR2 SYGVKD. Trimming took 2 bases from V and 1 from J, leaving 8 bases between them. This CDR3 spans 14 amino acids. This chain's CDR3 is CAISEVARNTEAFF. The CDR3 bases are TGTGCCATCAGTGAGGTCGCCAGGAACACTGAAGCTTTCTTT.

CDR3 protein: CASSEPLAGGFYEQYF. DNA for the CDR3: TGTGCCAGCAGCGAACCGCTAGCGGGAGGGTTCTACGAGCAGTACTTC. The chain employs TRBV7-2 and TRBJ2-5; TRBD2 aligns across 12 bases. The J call is uncertain, as TRBJ2-7 better fits the DNA end. In germline, CDR1 is SGHTA, CDR2 FQGNSA. This CDR3 contains 16 residues.

The chain carries TRBV30 and TRBJ1-2; TRBD1 aligns across 8 bases. The CDR3 runs to 13 residues. V was clipped by 7 bases and J by 2 bases; unmatched bases: 6. The germline V gene encodes CDR1 GTSNPN and CDR2 SVGIG (reference sequence). For the CDR3, the DNA is TGTGCCTACAGACAGGGGCCCAACTATGGCTACACCTTC. It codes for CAYRQGPNYGYTF.

The V and J genes are TRBV2 and TRBJ1-1, with D possibly being TRBD1 (5 bases). Germline assignment: CDR1 SNHLY and CDR2 FYNNEI. This CDR3 is built from 13 residues. V was cut by 5 bases and J by 4 bases, with 11 bases left in between. CDR3 nucleotide sequence: TGTGCCAGCAGTTATCGGAGGGGCACTGAAGCTTTCTTT. Amino acid sequence: CASSYRRGTEAFF.

The J gene is TRBJ2-1, the V gene TRBV9, with D perhaps TRBD2 (6 bases). V shed 3 bases and J shed 8 bases, with 12 bases lying between them. Per the germline V gene, CDR1 is SGDLS and CDR2 is YYNGEE. CDR3 size: 13 residues. CDR3 coding DNA: TGTGCCAGCAGCGCAACTAGCTTGGATGAGCAGTTCTTC. It is translated as CASSATSLDEQFF.

This clone was counted a few times. This sequence joins TRBV5-1 and TRBJ2-3; unclear D gene. Germline values: CDR1 SGHRS, CDR2 YFSETQ. The CDR3 length is 11 residues. V gave up 6 bases and J gave up 2 bases, with 4 bases separating them. The DNA of the CDR3 is TGCGCCAGCACTAACACAGATACGCAGTATTTT. The encoded protein is CASTNTDTQYF.

This clone was seen only a few times. V gene TRBV5-6 combines with J gene TRBJ2-7, with 10 positions matching TRBD1. The junction had 1 base not matched to a gene; V was cut back by 4 bases and J by 6 bases. CDR1 is SGHDT, CDR2 YYEEEE, per germline. This CDR3 is built from 12 residues. CDR3 amino acids: CASSRTGGEQYF. The CDR3 DNA follows: TGTGCCAGCAGCCGGACAGGGGGCGAGCAGTACTTC.

This chain joins TRBV19 and TRBJ2-6; D perhaps matches TRBD2 (5 bases). The germline CDR1 and CDR2 sequences are LNHDA and SQIVND (reference sequence). V was trimmed by 3 bases and J by 1 base, leaving 13 bases between them. CDR3 size: 17 residues. CDR3 region: CASSIEGDPSGANVLTF. CDR3 DNA sequence: TGTGCCAGTAGTATTGAGGGCGATCCATCTGGGGCCAACGTCCTGACTTTC.

V gene TRBV6-1 combines with J gene TRBJ1-1; 10 bases agree with TRBD1. Germline V gene lookup returns CDR1 MNHNS and CDR2 SASEGT. This CDR3 is 16 amino acids long. Losses at the gene ends were 3 bases for V and 4 bases for J; bases not matched to a gene: 8. In nucleotides, the CDR3 is TGTGCCAGCAGTGACTTGGGACAGGGGATAAGCACTGAAGCTTTCTTT. Translated, it gives CASSDLGQGISTEAFF.

The chain links TRBV5-5 to TRBJ2-2, with D perhaps TRBD2 (5 bases). Trimming shortened V by 3 bases and J by 2 bases, and 14 bases separated the two germline ends. Germline lookup yields CDR1 SGHKS and CDR2 YYEKEE (reference sequence). CDR3 size: 16 residues. The chain's CDR3 is CASSWRTGSNTGELFF. CDR3 nucleotide sequence: TGTGCCAGCAGCTGGAGGACGGGCTCAAACACCGGGGAGCTGTTTTTT.